This T cell receptor beta chain was observed in a study of CD8 T cells in Susac syndrome. RNA amounts of roughly 0.45 to 1 ug underwent reverse transcription with random hexamers. TCRdb processed the immunoSEQ multiplex PCR reads anew with MiXCR; each CDR3 protein has one entry. The profile shows some 110,000 distinct CDR3 sequences, approximately 93% of them singletons. J was trimmed by 2 bases and V by 6 bases; bases with no gene match: 13. Germline lookup yields CDR1 SNHLY and CDR2 FYNNEI. The length of the CDR3 is 16 residues. Sequencing input: CD8+ T cells from PBMCs. The sequence was collected from a human donor with multiple sclerosis. The gene calls are TRBV2 and TRBJ2-7, with 7 bases that match TRBD1. The CDR3 region is CASSLGETGTAYEQYV. CDR3 DNA: TGTGCCAGCAGCCTAGGGGAGACCGGGACAGCCTACGAGCAGTACGTC.